The next 11 T cell receptor beta chains were all read from a single sample in a study of cytomegalovirus exposure and HLA in healthy donors. Primers: 60 Vbeta forward and 13 Jbeta reverse. Only in-frame clones appear in the TCRdb table, and some are missing; sequencing was by immunoSEQ multiplex PCR. Among roughly 250,000 clones listed, roughly four fifths were seen once. Sequenced input: PBMCs. Every receptor here comes from a middle-aged woman in good health and CMV-seropositive.

V and J are TRBV7-2 and TRBJ1-2; TRBD1 might be the D (5 bases). Trimming took off 2 bases at V and 7 bases at J, with 14 bases between the two ends. This CDR3 has 14 residues. CDR1 is SGHTA, CDR2 FQGNSA, per germline. CDR3 nucleotide sequence: TGTGCCAGCAGCTTACATTTAGGGGAAAGTGGCTACACCTTC. This gives the protein CASSLHLGESGYTF.

This chain uses TRBV19 with TRBJ2-1; 7 nucleotides agree with TRBD1. This CDR3 is 11 amino acids long. The J segment lost 9 bases and the V segment lost 6 bases, leaving 2 bases of the junction unmatched. Germline V lookup: CDR1 LNHDA, CDR2 SQIVND (reference sequence). Here the CDR3 DNA reads TGTGCCAGTAGAGGGGACAGTGAGCAGTTCTTC. Its protein product is CASRGDSEQFF.

This sequence joins TRBV4-3 and TRBJ2-1; 8 bases match TRBD2. Germline trimming cut 0 bases from V and 4 bases from J; bases unmatched to any gene: 5. Germline CDR1 LGHNA, CDR2 YSLEER. The CDR3 extends over 16 amino acids. CDR3 protein: CASSQEGQREYNEQFF. In DNA, the CDR3 is TGCGCCAGCAGCCAAGAAGGGCAGCGGGAGTACAATGAGCAGTTCTTC.

The rearrangement links TRBV27 to TRBJ2-1, with TRBD2 as a possible D gene (6 bases). CDR1 and CDR2 from the germline V gene are MNHEY and SMNVEV (reference sequence). The V end was cut by 1 base, the J end by 3 bases, with 16 bases between. This CDR3 contains 17 residues. The CDR3 bases are TGTGCCAGCAGTTTATTAAATGCAGAGGGACTCTACAATGAGCAGTTCTTC. It yields the protein CASSLLNAEGLYNEQFF.

The chain couples TRBV5-1 to TRBJ2-1; TRBD2 might be the D (5 bases). The germline gives CDR1 SGHRS, CDR2 YFSETQ. The CDR3 loop spans 15 amino acids. The V gene lost 2 bases and the J gene lost 8 bases, with 17 bases spanning the gap. CDR3 sequence (DNA): TGCGCCAGCAGCTTCCCCAGCGTAGCGACCGATGAGCAGTTCTTC. Its translation is CASSFPSVATDEQFF.

V usage is TRBV7-2 and J usage is TRBJ2-5, with 9 bases that match TRBD2. V lost 1 base to trimming and J lost 5 bases; unmatched junction nucleotides: 14. The CDR3 covers 18 residues. Germline loops: CDR1 SGHTA, CDR2 FQGNSA. The CDR3 here is CASSLVTGSSGARETQYF. The CDR3 coding sequence is TGTGCCAGCAGCTTAGTTACGGGTTCTAGCGGGGCTAGGGAGACCCAGTACTTC. Based on the CDR3 plus reference TRBV7-2 and TRBJ2-5, the full variable domain is GAGVSQSPSNKVTEKGKDVELRCDPISGHTALYWYRQSLGQGLEFLIYFQGNSAPDKSGLPSDRFSAERTGGSVSTLTIQRTQQEDSAVYLCASSLVTGSSGARETQYFGPGTRLLVL.

J is TRBJ2-5 and V is TRBV9; D is unclear. The end of the DNA fits TRBJ2-7 better, so the J call may be wrong. This CDR3 spans 13 amino acids. Germline CDR1 reads SGDLS; CDR2 reads YYNGEE. The CDR3 spells CASSASPSYEQYF. The CDR3 DNA reads as TGTGCCAGCAGCGCCTCCCCCTCCTACGAGCAGTACTTC.

Turning to this clone: One end of the junction fails to match germline, which may point to a read error. This chain links TRBV7-7 with TRBJ2-2, with D uncertain. The germline CDR1 and CDR2 sequences are SSHAT and FNYEAQ (reference sequence). This CDR3 has 12 residues. CDR3 sequence: CASSHNTGELFF. CDR3 nucleotide sequence: TGTGCTAGCAGCCACAATACCGGGGAGCTGTTTTTT.

The chain couples TRBV14 to TRBJ1-1, with 10 bases lining up with TRBD1. CDR3 length: 14 amino acids. V gave up 5 bases and J gave up 4 bases; unmatched junction bases: 4. CDR1 and CDR2 (germline): SGHDN, FVKESK. The CDR3 spells CASSVGQGSTEAFF. CDR3 DNA sequence: TGTGCCAGCAGCGTGGGACAGGGGAGCACTGAAGCTTTCTTT.

This clone was observed once. The genes are TRBV5-8 and TRBJ2-4; tentatively, D is TRBD2 (6 bases). Deletions cut 3 bases from V and 0 bases from J, with 7 bases between. The germline gives CDR1 SGHTS, CDR2 YDEGEE. The CDR3 has 14 residues. The CDR3 spells CASSSGLAKNIQYF. CDR3 DNA sequence: TGTGCCAGCAGCTCGGGACTAGCCAAAAACATTCAGTACTTC.

V gene TRBV21-1 combines with J gene TRBJ2-7; TRBD2, the D gene given by the table, was not confirmed from the DNA. TRBV21-1 is listed as a pseudogene. The CDR3 length is 15 residues. This chain's CDR3 is CASSKERRYPLEQYF. The CDR3 nucleotides read TGTGCCAGCAGCAAAGAAAGGAGATACCCCCTCGAGCAGTACTTC.